The 3 T cell receptor beta chains in this list originate from one sample, sequenced in a study of blood T cells in healthy people across ages. Together with a sample-barcoded 5' primer, a J-beta primer mix was included in a second PCR lasting roughly 7 to 11 cycles. Each CDR3 protein is one row after TCRdb ran MiXCR on the 5' RACE reads. The sample lists 600,000 to 1,000,000 distinct CDR3 sequences, more than 20% occurring once. These data were also filed under a second study, of T cells of mothers and their children.

Source material: blood. Source of these receptors: a boy between 10 and 17 years old in good health.

Regarding this clonotype: An end of the junction does not agree with germline; a read error may underlie this. V usage is TRBV6-2 or TRBV6-3 and J usage is TRBJ2-3; D is unresolved. CDR1 is MNHEY, CDR2 SVGEGT, per germline. The CDR3 totals 12 residues. The CDR3 DNA reads TGTGCCACCAGTTTTAGCACAGATACGCAGTATTTT. This encodes CATSFSTDTQYF.

This clonotype came up a few times. The chain is built from TRBV28 and TRBJ2-1, with 9 bases aligning to TRBD2. This CDR3 has 16 residues. V lost 2 bases and J lost 3; bases outside the gene matches: 5. Germline CDR1 reads MDHEN; CDR2 reads SYDVKM. CDR3: CASSLLSGGYYNEQFF. CDR3 DNA: TGTGCCAGCAGTTTACTAAGCGGGGGGTACTACAATGAGCAGTTCTTC.

A few counts support this clonotype. The CDR3 is CASSLTLGTEAFF. The CDR3 bases are TGTGCCAGCAGCCTGACCCTGGGCACTGAAGCTTTCTTT. The V call is TRBV6-5, the J call TRBJ1-1; D is undetermined. Germline-derived CDR1 and CDR2 are MNHEY and SVGAGI. The CDR3 runs 13 residues. V was pared by 6 bases and J by 4 bases, with 12 bases between.